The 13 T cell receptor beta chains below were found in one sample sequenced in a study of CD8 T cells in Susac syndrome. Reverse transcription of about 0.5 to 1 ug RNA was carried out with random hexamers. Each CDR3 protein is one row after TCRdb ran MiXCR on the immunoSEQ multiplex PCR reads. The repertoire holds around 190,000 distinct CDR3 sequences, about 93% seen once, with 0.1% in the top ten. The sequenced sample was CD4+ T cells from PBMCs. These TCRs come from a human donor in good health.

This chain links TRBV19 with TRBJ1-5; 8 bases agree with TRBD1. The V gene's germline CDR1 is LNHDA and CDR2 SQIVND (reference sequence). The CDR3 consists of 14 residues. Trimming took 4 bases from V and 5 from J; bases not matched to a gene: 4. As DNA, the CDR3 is TGTGCCAGTAGTACTTCGGACAGGGATCAGCCCCAGCATTTT. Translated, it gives CASSTSDRDQPQHF.

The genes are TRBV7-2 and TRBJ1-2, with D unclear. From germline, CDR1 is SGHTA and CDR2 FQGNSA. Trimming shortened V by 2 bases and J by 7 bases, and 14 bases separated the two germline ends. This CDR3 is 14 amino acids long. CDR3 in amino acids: CASSLRLAATGYTF. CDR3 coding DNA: TGTGCCAGCAGCTTAAGGCTGGCAGCAACTGGCTACACCTTC.

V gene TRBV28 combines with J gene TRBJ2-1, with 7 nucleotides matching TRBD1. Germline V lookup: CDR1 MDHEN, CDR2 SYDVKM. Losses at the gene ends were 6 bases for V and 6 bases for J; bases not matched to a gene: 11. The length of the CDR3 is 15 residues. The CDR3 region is CASRGTRQGRNEQFF. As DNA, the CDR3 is TGTGCCAGCAGGGGAACTCGACAGGGACGCAATGAGCAGTTCTTC.

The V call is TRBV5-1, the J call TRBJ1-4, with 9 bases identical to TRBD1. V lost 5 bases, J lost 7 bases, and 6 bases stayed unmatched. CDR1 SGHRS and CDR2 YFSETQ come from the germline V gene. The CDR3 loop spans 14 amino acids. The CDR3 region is CASRLQGAVEKLFF. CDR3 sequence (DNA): TGCGCCAGCAGACTACAGGGGGCCGTTGAAAAACTGTTTTTT. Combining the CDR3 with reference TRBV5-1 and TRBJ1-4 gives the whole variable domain KAGVTQTPRYLIKTRGQQVTLSCSPISGHRSVSWYQQTPGQGLQFLFEYFSETQRNKGNFPGRFSGRQFSNSRSEMNVSTLELGDSALYLCASRLQGAVEKLFFGSGTQLSVL.

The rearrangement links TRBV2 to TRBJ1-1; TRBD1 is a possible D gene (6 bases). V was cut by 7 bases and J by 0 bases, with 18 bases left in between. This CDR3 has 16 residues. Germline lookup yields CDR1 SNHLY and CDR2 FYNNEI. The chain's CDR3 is CASIAPGARMNTEAFF. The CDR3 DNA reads TGTGCCAGCATTGCACCGGGGGCCCGAATGAACACTGAAGCTTTCTTT.

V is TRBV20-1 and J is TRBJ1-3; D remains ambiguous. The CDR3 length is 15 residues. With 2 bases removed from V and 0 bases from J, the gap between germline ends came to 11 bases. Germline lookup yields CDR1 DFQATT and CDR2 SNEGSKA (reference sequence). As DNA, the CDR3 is TGCAGTGCTAGACCCTCGACACTCTCTGGAAACACCATATATTTT. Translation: CSARPSTLSGNTIYF.

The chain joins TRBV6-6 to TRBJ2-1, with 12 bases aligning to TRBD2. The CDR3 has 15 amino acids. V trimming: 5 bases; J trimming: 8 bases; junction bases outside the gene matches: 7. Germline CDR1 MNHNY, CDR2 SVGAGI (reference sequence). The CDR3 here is CASSPRLAGGDEQFF. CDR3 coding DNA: TGTGCCAGCAGTCCCCGCCTAGCGGGGGGGGATGAGCAGTTCTTC.

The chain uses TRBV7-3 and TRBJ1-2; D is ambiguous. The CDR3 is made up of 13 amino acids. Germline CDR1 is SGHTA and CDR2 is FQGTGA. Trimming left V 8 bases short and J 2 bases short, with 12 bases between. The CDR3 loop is CASGGLGNYGYTF. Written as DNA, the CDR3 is TGTGCCAGCGGTGGTCTGGGGAACTATGGCTACACCTTC. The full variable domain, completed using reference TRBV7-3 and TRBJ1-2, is GAGVSQTPSNKVTEKGKYVELRCDPISGHTALYWYRQSLGQGPEFLIYFQGTGAADDSGLPNDRFFAVRPEGSVSTLKIQRTERGDSAVYLCASGGLGNYGYTFGSGTRLTVV.

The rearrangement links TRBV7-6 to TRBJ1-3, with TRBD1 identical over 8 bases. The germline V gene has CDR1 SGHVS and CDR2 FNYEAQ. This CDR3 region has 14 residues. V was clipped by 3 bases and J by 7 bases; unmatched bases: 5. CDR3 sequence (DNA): TGTGCCAGCAGCTTCCGGACAGGGTCGAACACCATATATTTT. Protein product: CASSFRTGSNTIYF.

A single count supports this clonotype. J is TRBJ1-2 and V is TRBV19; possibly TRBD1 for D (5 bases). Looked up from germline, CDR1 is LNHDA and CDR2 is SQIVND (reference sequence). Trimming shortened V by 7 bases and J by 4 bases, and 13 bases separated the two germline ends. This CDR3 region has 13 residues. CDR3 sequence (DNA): TGTGCCAGTATGGGAGACAGAATCTATGGCTACACCTTC. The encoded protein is CASMGDRIYGYTF.

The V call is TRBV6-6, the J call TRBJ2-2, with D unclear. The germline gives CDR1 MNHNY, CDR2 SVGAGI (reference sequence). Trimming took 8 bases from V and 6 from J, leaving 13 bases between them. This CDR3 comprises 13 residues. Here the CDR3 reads CASSVKRPGELFF. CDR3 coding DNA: TGTGCCAGCTCAGTTAAGAGACCCGGGGAGCTGTTTTTT.

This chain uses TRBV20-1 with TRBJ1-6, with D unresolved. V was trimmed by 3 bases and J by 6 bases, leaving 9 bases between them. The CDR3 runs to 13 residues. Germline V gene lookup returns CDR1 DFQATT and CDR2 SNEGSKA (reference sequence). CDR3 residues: CSASPPGNSPLHF. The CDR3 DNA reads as TGCAGTGCTAGCCCCCCCGGTAATTCACCCCTCCACTTT.

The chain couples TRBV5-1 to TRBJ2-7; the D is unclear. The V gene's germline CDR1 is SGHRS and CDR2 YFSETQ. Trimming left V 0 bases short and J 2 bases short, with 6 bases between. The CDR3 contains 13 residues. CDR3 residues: CASSLAPAYEQYF. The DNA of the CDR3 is TGCGCCAGCAGCTTGGCCCCCGCCTACGAGCAGTACTTC.